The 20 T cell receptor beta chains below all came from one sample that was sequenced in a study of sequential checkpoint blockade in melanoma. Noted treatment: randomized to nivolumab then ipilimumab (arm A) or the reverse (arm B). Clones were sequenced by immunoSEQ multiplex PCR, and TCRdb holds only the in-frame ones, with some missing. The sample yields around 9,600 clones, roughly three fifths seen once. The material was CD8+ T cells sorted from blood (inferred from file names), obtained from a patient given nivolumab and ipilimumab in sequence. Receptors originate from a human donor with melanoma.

CDR3 coding DNA: TGTGCCAGCACCGAAGGATTGCCCGGGACTAGCGGGGCCAATGAGCAGTTCTTC. Its protein is CASTEGLPGTSGANEQFF. The V call is TRBV28, the J call TRBJ2-1; 13 nucleotides match TRBD2. V trimming: 7 bases; J trimming: 6 bases; junction bases outside the gene matches: 15. Germline CDR1 is MDHEN and CDR2 is SYDVKM. CDR3 length: 18 amino acids.

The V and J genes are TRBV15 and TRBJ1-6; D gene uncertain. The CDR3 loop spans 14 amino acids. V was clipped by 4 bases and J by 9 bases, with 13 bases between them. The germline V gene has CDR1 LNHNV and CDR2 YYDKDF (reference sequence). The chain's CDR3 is CATSTGRITSPLHF. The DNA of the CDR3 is TGTGCCACCAGCACGGGGAGAATCACTTCACCCCTCCACTTT.

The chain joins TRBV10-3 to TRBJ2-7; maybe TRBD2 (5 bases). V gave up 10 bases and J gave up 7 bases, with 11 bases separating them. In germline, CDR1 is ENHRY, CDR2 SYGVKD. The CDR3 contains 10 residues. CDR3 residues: CASLGGEQYF. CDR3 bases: TGTGCCAGCCTCGGCGGGGAGCAGTACTTC.

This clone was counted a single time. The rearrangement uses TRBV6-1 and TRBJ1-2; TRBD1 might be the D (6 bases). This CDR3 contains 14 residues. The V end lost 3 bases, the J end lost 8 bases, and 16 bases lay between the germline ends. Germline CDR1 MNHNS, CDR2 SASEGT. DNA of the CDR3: TGTGCCAGCAGTGACTTGGGGGCAGTCTGGGGCTACACCTTC. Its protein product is CASSDLGAVWGYTF.

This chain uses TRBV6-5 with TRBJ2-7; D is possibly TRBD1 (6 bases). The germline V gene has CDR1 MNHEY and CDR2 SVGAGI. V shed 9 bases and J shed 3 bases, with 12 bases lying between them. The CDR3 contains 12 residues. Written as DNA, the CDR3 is TGTGCCAGTGGGGACAACCTCTACGAGCAGTACTTC. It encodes CASGDNLYEQYF.

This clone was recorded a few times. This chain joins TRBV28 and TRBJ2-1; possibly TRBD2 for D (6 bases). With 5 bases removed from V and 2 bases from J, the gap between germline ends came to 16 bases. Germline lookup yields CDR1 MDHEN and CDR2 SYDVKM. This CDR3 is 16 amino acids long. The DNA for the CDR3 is TGTGCCAGCAGTCCCGGGGGTGACCGGGCCTACAATGAGCAGTTCTTC. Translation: CASSPGGDRAYNEQFF.

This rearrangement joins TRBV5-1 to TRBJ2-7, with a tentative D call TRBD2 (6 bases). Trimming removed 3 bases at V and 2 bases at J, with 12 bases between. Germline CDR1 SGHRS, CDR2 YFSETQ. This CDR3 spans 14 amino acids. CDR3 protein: CASSYGTGAYEQYF. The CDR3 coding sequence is TGCGCCAGCAGCTACGGGACTGGGGCCTACGAGCAGTACTTC.

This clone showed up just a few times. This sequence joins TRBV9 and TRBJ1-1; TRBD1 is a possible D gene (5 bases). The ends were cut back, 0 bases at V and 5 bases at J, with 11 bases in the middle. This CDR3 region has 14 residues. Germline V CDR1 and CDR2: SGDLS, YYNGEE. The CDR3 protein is CASSVEVGGTEAFF. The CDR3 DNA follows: TGTGCCAGCAGCGTAGAGGTGGGGGGGACTGAAGCTTTCTTT.

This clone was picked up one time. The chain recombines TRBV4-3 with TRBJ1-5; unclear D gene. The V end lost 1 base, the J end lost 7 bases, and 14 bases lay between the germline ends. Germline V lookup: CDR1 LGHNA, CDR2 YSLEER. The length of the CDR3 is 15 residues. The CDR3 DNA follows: TGCGCCAGCAGCCAAGTTCCGGGATCAAGGCAGCCCCAGCATTTT. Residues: CASSQVPGSRQPQHF.

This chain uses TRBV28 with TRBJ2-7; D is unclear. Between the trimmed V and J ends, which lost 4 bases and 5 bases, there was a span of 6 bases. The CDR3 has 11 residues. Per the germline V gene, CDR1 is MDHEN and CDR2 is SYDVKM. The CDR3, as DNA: TGTGCCAGCAGTTCAGGCCACGAGCAGTACTTC. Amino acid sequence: CASSSGHEQYF.

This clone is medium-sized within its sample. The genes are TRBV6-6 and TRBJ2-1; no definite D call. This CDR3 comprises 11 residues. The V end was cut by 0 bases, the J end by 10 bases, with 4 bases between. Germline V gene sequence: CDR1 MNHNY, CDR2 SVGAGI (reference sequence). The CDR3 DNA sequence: TGTGCCAGCAGTTACTCGCGGGAGCAGTTCTTC. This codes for CASSYSREQFF.

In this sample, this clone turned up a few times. CDR3 residues: CASSPEWGAGDTDTQYF. The CDR3 coding sequence is TGTGCCAGCAGCCCGGAGTGGGGAGCGGGGGACACAGATACGCAGTATTTT. V gene TRBV5-5 combines with J gene TRBJ2-3, with TRBD2 identical over 8 bases. This CDR3 is 17 amino acids long. Trimming cost V 4 bases and J 2 bases; bases outside gene matches: 12. CDR1 is SGHKS, CDR2 YYEKEE, per germline (reference sequence).

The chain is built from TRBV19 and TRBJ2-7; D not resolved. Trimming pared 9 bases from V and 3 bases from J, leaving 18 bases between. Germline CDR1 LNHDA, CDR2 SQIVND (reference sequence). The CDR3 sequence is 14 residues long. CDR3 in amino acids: CARRDEDMHYEQYF. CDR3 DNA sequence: TGTGCCAGACGAGATGAAGACATGCACTACGAGCAGTACTTC.

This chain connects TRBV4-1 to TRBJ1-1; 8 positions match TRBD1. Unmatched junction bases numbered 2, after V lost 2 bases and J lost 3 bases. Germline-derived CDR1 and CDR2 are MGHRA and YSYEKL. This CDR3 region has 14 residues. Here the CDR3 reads CASSQLQGDTEAFF. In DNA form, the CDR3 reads TGCGCCAGCAGCCAACTACAGGGGGACACTGAAGCTTTCTTT.

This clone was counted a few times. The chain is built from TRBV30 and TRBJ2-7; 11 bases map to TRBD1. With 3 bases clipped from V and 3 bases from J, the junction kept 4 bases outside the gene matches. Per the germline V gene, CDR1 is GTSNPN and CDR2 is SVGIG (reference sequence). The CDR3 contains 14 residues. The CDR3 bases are TGTGCCTGGAGCCTGGACAGGGGGCTCTACGAGCAGTACTTC. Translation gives CAWSLDRGLYEQYF.

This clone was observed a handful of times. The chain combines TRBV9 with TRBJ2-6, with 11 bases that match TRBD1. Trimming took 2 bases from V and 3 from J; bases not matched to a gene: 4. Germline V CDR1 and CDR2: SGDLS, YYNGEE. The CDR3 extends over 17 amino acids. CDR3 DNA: TGTGCCAGCAGCGTTGGACAGGGGGCGTATGGGGCCAACGTCCTGACTTTC. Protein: CASSVGQGAYGANVLTF.

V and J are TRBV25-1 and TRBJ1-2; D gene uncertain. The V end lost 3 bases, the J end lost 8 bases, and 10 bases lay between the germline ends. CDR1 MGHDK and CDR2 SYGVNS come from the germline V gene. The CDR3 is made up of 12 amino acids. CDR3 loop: CASSEPPRGYTF. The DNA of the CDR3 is TGTGCCAGCAGTGAGCCCCCTCGGGGCTACACCTTC.

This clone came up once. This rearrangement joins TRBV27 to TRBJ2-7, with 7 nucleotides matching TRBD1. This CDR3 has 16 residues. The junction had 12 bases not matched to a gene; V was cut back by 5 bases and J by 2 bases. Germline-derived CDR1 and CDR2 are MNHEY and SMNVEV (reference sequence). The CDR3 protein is CASSAAGTALPYEQYF. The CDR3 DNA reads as TGTGCCAGCAGTGCAGCCGGGACAGCCCTTCCCTACGAGCAGTACTTC.

The CDR3 nucleotides are TGTGCCAGCAGCTTGGGGACAGGACCTTTTGGAGCTTTCTTT. Its protein is CASSLGTGPFGAFF. The chain is built from TRBV5-8 and TRBJ1-1; TRBD1 aligns across 7 bases. Germline V CDR1 and CDR2: SGHTS, YDEGEE. V lost 0 bases, J lost 10 bases, and 9 bases stayed unmatched. CDR3 size: 14 residues.

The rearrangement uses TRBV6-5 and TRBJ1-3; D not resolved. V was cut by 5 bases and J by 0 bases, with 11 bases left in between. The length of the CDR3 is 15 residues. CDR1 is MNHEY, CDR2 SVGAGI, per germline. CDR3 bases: TGTGCCAGCAGTCAGCAGGATGTCTCTGGAAACACCATATATTTT. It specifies CASSQQDVSGNTIYF.